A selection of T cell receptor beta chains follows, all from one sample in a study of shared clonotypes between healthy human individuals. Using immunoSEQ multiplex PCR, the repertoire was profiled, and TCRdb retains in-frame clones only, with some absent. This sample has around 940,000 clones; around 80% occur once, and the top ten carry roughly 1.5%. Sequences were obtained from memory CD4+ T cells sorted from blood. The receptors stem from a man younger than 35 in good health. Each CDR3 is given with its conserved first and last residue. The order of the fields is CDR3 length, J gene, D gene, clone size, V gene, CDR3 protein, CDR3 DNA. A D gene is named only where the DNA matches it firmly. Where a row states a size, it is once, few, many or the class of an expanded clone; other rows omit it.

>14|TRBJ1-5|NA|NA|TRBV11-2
CASRPLGGNQPQHF
TGTGCCAGCAGGCCCCTCGGGGGAAATCAGCCCCAGCATTTT
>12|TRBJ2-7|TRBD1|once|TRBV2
CAGGTGAYEQYF
TGTGCCGGTGGGACAGGGGCATACGAGCAGTACTTC
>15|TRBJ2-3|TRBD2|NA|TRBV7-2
CASSLRGGHTDTQYF
TGTGCCAGCAGCTTGCGCGGGGGGCACACAGATACGCAGTATTTT
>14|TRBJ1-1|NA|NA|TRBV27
CASSRLVEGTEAFF
TGTGCCAGCAGTCGGTTAGTAGAGGGCACTGAAGCTTTCTTT
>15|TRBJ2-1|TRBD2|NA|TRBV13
CASSGGLARDYEQFF
TGTGCCAGCAGCGGGGGACTAGCGCGGGACTATGAGCAGTTCTTC
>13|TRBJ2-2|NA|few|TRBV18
CASSSTATGELFF
TGTGCCAGCTCATCCACAGCGACCGGGGAGCTGTTTTTT
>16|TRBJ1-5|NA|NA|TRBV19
CASSLQGAGINQPQHF
TGTGCCAGTAGTCTCCAAGGGGCAGGGATCAATCAGCCCCAGCATTTT
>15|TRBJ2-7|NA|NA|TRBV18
CASSLRGGLGYEQYF
TGTGCCAGCTCACTCAGGGGCGGTTTAGGTTACGAGCAGTACTTC
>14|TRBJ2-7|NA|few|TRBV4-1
CASSQDQGQREQYF
TGCGCCAGCAGCCAAGATCAAGGACAGAGGGAGCAGTACTTC
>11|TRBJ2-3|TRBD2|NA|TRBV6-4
CASSAGTSQYF
TGTGCCAGCAGTGCTGGGACTAGTCAGTATTTT
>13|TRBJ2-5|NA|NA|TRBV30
CAWSVSGLETQYF
TGTGCCTGGAGTGTATCAGGTCTAGAGACCCAGTACTTC
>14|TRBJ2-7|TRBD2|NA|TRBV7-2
CASSSGTSGRAQYF
TGTGCCAGCAGCTCCGGGACTAGCGGGAGGGCTCAGTACTTC
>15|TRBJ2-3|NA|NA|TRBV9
CASSVAAGGTDTQYF
TGTGCCAGCAGCGTGGCGGCAGGGGGCACAGATACGCAGTATTTT
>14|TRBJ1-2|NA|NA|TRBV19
CASSDRDKGYGYTF
TGTGCCAGTAGTGACCGGGACAAGGGCTATGGCTACACCTTC
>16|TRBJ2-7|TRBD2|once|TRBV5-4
CASSLGVSGSKYEQYF
TGTGCCAGCAGCTTGGGAGTTAGCGGGAGTAAATACGAGCAGTACTTC
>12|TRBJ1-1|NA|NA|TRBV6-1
CASSEIRPEAFF
TGTGCCAGCAGTGAAATCAGGCCTGAAGCTTTCTTT
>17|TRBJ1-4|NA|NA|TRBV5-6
CASSLYRGEATNEKLFF
TGTGCCAGCAGCTTGTATCGGGGGGAGGCAACTAATGAAAAACTGTTTTTT
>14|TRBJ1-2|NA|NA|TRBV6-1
CASSPIVANYGYTF
TGTGCCAGCAGCCCAATTGTGGCTAACTATGGCTACACCTTC
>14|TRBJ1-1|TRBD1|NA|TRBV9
CASSVVGTGGEAFF
TGTGCCAGCAGCGTAGTCGGGACAGGCGGTGAAGCTTTCTTT
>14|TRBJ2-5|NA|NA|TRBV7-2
CASSLVNRVETQYF
TGTGCCAGCAGCTTAGTTAACAGGGTGGAGACCCAGTACTTC
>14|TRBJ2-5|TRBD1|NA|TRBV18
CASSPQQGSETQYF
TGTGCCAGCTCACCTCAACAGGGGTCTGAGACCCAGTACTTC
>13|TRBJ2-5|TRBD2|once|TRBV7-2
CASSLASGGPQYF
TGTGCCAGCAGCTTAGCCAGCGGGGGGCCTCAGTACTTC
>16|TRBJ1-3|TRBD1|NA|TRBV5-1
CASSPGIDREGNTIYF
TGCGCCAGCAGCCCGGGGATAGACAGGGAAGGAAACACCATATATTTT
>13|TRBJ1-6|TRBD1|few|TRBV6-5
CASGTGYNSPLHF
TGTGCCAGCGGGACAGGGTATAATTCACCCCTCCACTTT
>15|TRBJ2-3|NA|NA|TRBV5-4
CASSSAGSYTDTQYF
TGTGCCAGCAGCTCGGCAGGGAGCTACACAGATACGCAGTATTTT
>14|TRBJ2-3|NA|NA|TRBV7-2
CASSPASYTDTQYF
TGTGCCAGCAGCCCCGCCAGCTACACAGATACGCAGTATTTT
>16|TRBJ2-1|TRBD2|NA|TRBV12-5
CASGWTLSGDYNEQFF
TGTGCTAGTGGTTGGACCCTTAGCGGGGACTACAATGAGCAGTTCTTC
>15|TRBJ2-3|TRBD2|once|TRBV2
CASSRIGGETDTQYF
TGTGCCAGCAGTAGGATCGGGGGGGAGACAGATACGCAGTATTTT
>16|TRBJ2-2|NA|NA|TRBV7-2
CASSRLETGTGGELFF
TGTGCCAGCAGCCGATTAGAGACAGGGACTGGCGGGGAGCTGTTTTTT
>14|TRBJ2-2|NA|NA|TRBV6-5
CASSYKRPTGELFF
TGTGCCAGCAGTTACAAGAGGCCCACCGGGGAGCTGTTTTTT
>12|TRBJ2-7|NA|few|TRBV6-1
CASSLGSYEQYF
TGTGCCAGCAGCTTGGGCTCCTACGAGCAGTACTTC
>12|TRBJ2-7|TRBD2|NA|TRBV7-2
CASSPGGNEQYF
TGTGCCAGCAGTCCGGGGGGAAACGAGCAGTACTTC
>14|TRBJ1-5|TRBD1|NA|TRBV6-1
CASTRTGWNQPQHF
TGTGCCAGCACCCGGACAGGGTGGAATCAGCCCCAGCATTTT
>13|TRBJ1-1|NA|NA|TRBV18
CASSQGTNTEAFF
TGTGCCAGCTCACAGGGGACAAACACTGAAGCTTTCTTT
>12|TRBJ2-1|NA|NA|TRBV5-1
CASSESGNEQFF
TGCGCCAGCAGCGAGAGCGGCAATGAGCAGTTCTTC
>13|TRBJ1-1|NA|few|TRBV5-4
CASRIDRNTEAFF
TGTGCCAGCAGGATCGACAGGAACACTGAAGCTTTCTTT
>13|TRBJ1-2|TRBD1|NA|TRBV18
CASSAQGGDGYTF
TGTGCCAGCTCTGCACAGGGGGGAGATGGCTACACCTTC
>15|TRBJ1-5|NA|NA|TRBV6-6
CASSYWGQSNQPQHF
TGTGCCAGCAGTTACTGGGGACAATCAAATCAGCCCCAGCATTTT
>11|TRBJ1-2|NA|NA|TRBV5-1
CASSSSYGYTF
TGCGCCAGCAGCTCCAGCTATGGCTACACCTTC
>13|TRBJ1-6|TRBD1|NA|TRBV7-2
CASSPNRGRPLHF
TGTGCCAGCAGCCCCAACAGGGGGCGACCCCTCCACTTT
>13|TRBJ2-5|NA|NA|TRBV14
CASSLSSQETQYF
TGTGCCAGCAGCCTCAGCAGCCAAGAGACCCAGTACTTC
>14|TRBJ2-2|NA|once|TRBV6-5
CASKGEGRTGELFF
TGTGCCAGCAAGGGGGAGGGCCGTACCGGGGAGCTGTTTTTT
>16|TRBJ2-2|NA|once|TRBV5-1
CASSYYSGDSTGELFF
TGCGCCAGCAGCTATTATTCGGGAGACAGCACCGGGGAGCTGTTTTTT
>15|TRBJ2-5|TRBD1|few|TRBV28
CASSFLGTGEETQYF
TGTGCCAGCAGTTTCCTCGGGACAGGGGAAGAGACCCAGTACTTC
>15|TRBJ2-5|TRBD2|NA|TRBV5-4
CASRTSGSIQETQYF
TGTGCCAGCAGAACTAGCGGGAGTATCCAAGAGACCCAGTACTTC
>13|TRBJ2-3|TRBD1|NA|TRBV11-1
CASRRTGVDTQYF
TGTGCCAGCAGACGGACAGGGGTTGATACGCAGTATTTT
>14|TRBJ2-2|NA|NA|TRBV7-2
CASSLGHNTGELFF
TGTGCCAGCAGCTTGGGACACAACACCGGGGAGCTGTTTTTT
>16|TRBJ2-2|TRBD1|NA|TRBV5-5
CASSPEDRRITGELFF
TGTGCCAGCAGCCCAGAGGACAGGAGAATCACCGGGGAGCTGTTTTTT
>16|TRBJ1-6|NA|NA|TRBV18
CASLPEGAPNNSPLHF
TGTGCCAGCTTACCAGAAGGTGCTCCTAATAATTCACCCCTCCACTTT
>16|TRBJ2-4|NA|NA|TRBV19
CASSTPSSNKQNIQYF
TGTGCCAGTAGTACACCCTCTTCGAATAAACAAAACATTCAGTACTTC
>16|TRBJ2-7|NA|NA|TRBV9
CASSPKGGSNSYEQYF
TGTGCCAGCAGCCCAAAGGGGGGCTCCAACTCCTACGAGCAGTACTTC
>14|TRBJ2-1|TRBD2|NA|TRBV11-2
CASRKLAGGNEQFF
TGTGCCAGCAGGAAACTAGCGGGAGGCAATGAGCAGTTCTTC
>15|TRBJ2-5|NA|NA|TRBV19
CASSFGSGNQETQYF
TGTGCCAGTAGTTTCGGGTCGGGTAATCAGGAGACCCAGTACTTC
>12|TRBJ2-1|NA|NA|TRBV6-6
CASSASRNEQFF
TGTGCCAGCAGTGCCTCTAGAAATGAGCAGTTCTTC
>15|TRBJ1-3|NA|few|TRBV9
CASTRDTSSRRAIYF
TGTGCCAGCACCAGGGACACCTCCTCTCGACGGGCCATATATTTT
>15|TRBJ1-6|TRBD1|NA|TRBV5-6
CASSPGGQVVGLLHF
TGTGCCAGCAGCCCCGGGGGACAGGTAGTCGGACTCCTCCACTTT
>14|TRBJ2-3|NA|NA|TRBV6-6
CASQTAETTDTQYF
TGTGCCAGCCAGACGGCTGAAACCACAGATACGCAGTATTTT